Listed below are T cell receptor beta chains from one sample, sequenced in a study of T cells after posttransplantation cyclophosphamide. This table comes from immunoSEQ multiplex PCR, and its TCRdb copy is limited to in-frame clones, with some not included. The table has about 50,000 clones, around 94% seen once. The sample consisted of PBMCs. The receptors come from a woman aged 25 to 45 in good health and a related stem cell transplant donor. The CDR3 runs from the conserved cysteine through the conserved F or W. Fields, in order: V gene, clone size, J gene, D gene, CDR3 DNA, CDR3 protein. The D gene is left open where the match is weak. For some rows the clone size is stated as once, few or many, or as a class when expanded; others skip it.

>TRBV7-3|once|TRBJ1-1|TRBD1
TGTGCCAGCAGCCTCAGGGTGGGGACAGGGCCCCTGGAAGCTTTCTTT
CASSLRVGTGPLEAFF
>TRBV9|.|TRBJ2-6|.
TGTGCCAGCAGGCAGGCCTCTGGGGCCAACGTCCTGACTTTC
CASRQASGANVLTF
>TRBV10-3|.|TRBJ1-5|.
TGTGCCATCAGTGACACTGCGAGGGCTCAGCCCCAGCATTTT
CAISDTARAQPQHF
>TRBV4-3|.|TRBJ1-1|TRBD1
TGCGCCAGCAGCCTTCAGGGGGAGCTGAACACTGAAGCTTTCTTT
CASSLQGELNTEAFF
>TRBV9|.|TRBJ2-7|TRBD1
TGTGCCAGCAGCGTAGCGGGGACAGGTTCCTACGAGCAGTACTTC
CASSVAGTGSYEQYF
>TRBV30|.|TRBJ1-5|.
TGTGCCTGGAGTCCGACGGGGGTGAAGCCCCAGCATTTT
CAWSPTGVKPQHF
>TRBV11-2|once|TRBJ2-1|TRBD1
TGTGCCAGCAGCCCTTTGAGGGACAGGGGGTTCAATGAGCAGTTCTTC
CASSPLRDRGFNEQFF
>TRBV5-4|.|TRBJ1-5|.
TGTGCCAGCAGCCGGGGGGAAAATCAGCCCCAGCATTTT
CASSRGENQPQHF
>TRBV23-1|.|TRBJ1-1|TRBD1
TGCGCCAGCAGCGGAGGACAGGGGAACACTGAAGCTTTCTTT
CASSGGQGNTEAFF
>TRBV5-4|.|TRBJ1-6|.
TGTGCCAGCAGCTTGAATGGGGGGTCCTATAATTCACCCCTCCACTTT
CASSLNGGSYNSPLHF
>TRBV4-1|.|TRBJ1-6|.
TGCGCCAGCAGCCATGGACAGAGCTCCTATAATTCACCCCTCCACTTT
CASSHGQSSYNSPLHF
>TRBV7-2|.|TRBJ2-3|.
TGTGCCAGCAGCTTAGCGGTGGGGGGGCTCGGAGCAACAGATACGCAGTATTTT
CASSLAVGGLGATDTQYF
>TRBV13|.|TRBJ2-3|TRBD1
TGTGCCAGCAGCCCCCCGTCGGGGGACAGGTGGTTTTACAGCACAGATACGCAGTATTTT
CASSPPSGDRWFYSTDTQYF
>TRBV7-2|once|TRBJ2-7|.
TGTGCCAGCGCTCAAGCGGCAGGGGATATCTACGAGCAGTACTTC
CASAQAAGDIYEQYF
>TRBV6-5|.|TRBJ1-2|.
TGTGCCAGCAGTTACTCGTTAGGGGACTATGGCTACACCTTC
CASSYSLGDYGYTF
>TRBV28|.|TRBJ2-5|TRBD2
TGTGCCAGCAGTTTTCTGACTAGCGGGGTACAAGAGACCCAGTACTTC
CASSFLTSGVQETQYF
>TRBV7-2|.|TRBJ1-1|.
TGTGCCAGCAGTCAGACAACACTGATGAACACTGAAGCTTTCTTT
CASSQTTLMNTEAFF
>TRBV29-1|.|TRBJ1-2|.
TGCAGCGTTAGTCAGGGTTTCGACTATGGCTACACCTTC
CSVSQGFDYGYTF
>TRBV7-8|.|TRBJ1-5|.
TGTGCCAGCAGCAAAAAGGGTTGGGGCAGGGTATTACAGCCCCAGCATTTT
CASSKKGWGRVLQPQHF
>TRBV23-1|.|TRBJ2-5|TRBD1
TGCGCCAGCAGATTCCGGGACAGGGGGCGGGCGGAGACCCAGTACTTC
CASRFRDRGRAETQYF
>TRBV7-6|.|TRBJ1-1|TRBD1
TGTGCCAGCAGCCCTGGACAGGGCGGAGGGTACACTGAAGCTTTCTTT
CASSPGQGGGYTEAFF
>TRBV5-4|.|TRBJ2-7|.
TGTGCCAGCAGCTTTGGGGGCTCTTTCCTCGAGCAGTACTTC
CASSFGGSFLEQYF
>TRBV4-3|.|TRBJ1-3|TRBD1
TGCGCCAGCAGCCAAGAGAGACGGACAGGGGGCTGGGGGGGAAACACCATATATTTT
CASSQERRTGGWGGNTIYF
>TRBV4-2|.|TRBJ2-3|TRBD2
TGTGCCAGCAGCCAAGTACTAGCGGGGAGCACAGATACGCAGTATTTT
CASSQVLAGSTDTQYF
>TRBV7-9|.|TRBJ1-1|TRBD1
TGTGCCAGCAGCTTACCGGCAACCCAACAGGGGAGCACTGAAGCTTTCTTT
CASSLPATQQGSTEAFF
>TRBV28|.|TRBJ2-1|.
TGTGCCAGCAGTTCCAATACACAGGCTCCAGGCTACAATGAGCAGTTCTTC
CASSSNTQAPGYNEQFF